Shown below are 21 T cell receptor beta chains from a single sample sequenced in a study of blood T cell repertoires in COVID-19. Method: immunoSEQ multiplex PCR; TCRdb's copy keeps in-frame clones and lacks some. Counted here are 27,000 or so clones, roughly 82% occurring once; the ten biggest clones make up roughly 1.8%. What was sequenced was peripheral blood. The source of these receptors is a man at least 80 years old with active or convalescent COVID-19.

The rearrangement joins TRBV4-2 to TRBJ2-1, with TRBD2 matching over 8 bases. Trimming took 1 base from V and 9 from J; bases not matched to a gene: 5. The CDR3 covers 14 residues. Germline values: CDR1 LGHNA, CDR2 YNFKEQ. CDR3 nucleotide sequence: TGTGCCAGCAGCCAAGTCGGGAGGGCCAGTGAGCAGTTCTTC. As protein: CASSQVGRASEQFF.

The rearrangement uses TRBV6-5 and TRBJ1-2; 7 bases are shared with TRBD1. The CDR3 is made up of 15 amino acids. Trimming cost V 6 bases and J 6 bases; bases outside gene matches: 13. Looked up from germline, CDR1 is MNHEY and CDR2 is SVGAGI. The CDR3 here is CASSLQTGRIDGYTF. CDR3 nucleotides: TGTGCCAGCAGCCTACAGACAGGGAGAATCGATGGCTACACCTTC.

The chain joins TRBV3-1 (or the pseudogene TRBV3-2) to TRBJ1-4, with 7 nucleotides matching TRBD1. Trimming removed 4 bases from V and 8 bases from J; junction bases left unmatched: 13. CDR1 is LGHDT and CDR2 is YNNKEL in the germline V gene (reference sequence). The CDR3 contains 16 residues. CDR3 nucleotides: TGTGCCAGCAGCCCCAAGCCAGGGGGACTCGAAGAAAAACTGTTTTTT. Translating gives CASSPKPGGLEEKLFF.

The gene calls are TRBV5-1 and TRBJ2-1; D possibly corresponds to TRBD2 (6 bases). Germline CDR1 and CDR2: SGHRS and YFSETQ. The CDR3 spans 14 residues. V was cut by 4 bases and J by 5 bases, with 13 bases left in between. In DNA form, the CDR3 reads TGCGCCAGCAGCCCGGAGGGGTTCAACAATGAGCAGTTCTTC. Residues: CASSPEGFNNEQFF.

This clone was recorded only once. The rearrangement links TRBV6-1 to TRBJ2-2; the match to TRBD2 covers 8 bases. There are 15 residues in the CDR3. Germline CDR1 and CDR2: MNHNS and SASEGT. V lost 2 bases, J lost 7 bases, and 6 bases stayed unmatched. CDR3 DNA sequence: TGTGCCAGCAGTGAATTTTCACTAGCGGTCGGGGAGCTGTTTTTT. This codes for CASSEFSLAVGELFF.

V usage is TRBV6-5 and J usage is TRBJ1-4; D not resolved. V lost 2 bases and J lost 10, with 14 bases in between. Germline V lookup: CDR1 MNHEY, CDR2 SVGAGI. CDR3 length equals 14 residues. The CDR3 is CASSYLNAEGKLFF. The CDR3 DNA follows: TGTGCCAGCAGTTACCTGAACGCTGAGGGAAAACTGTTTTTT.

The chain joins TRBV3-1 (or the pseudogene TRBV3-2) to TRBJ2-1; the D is unclear. Trimming took off 1 base at V and 6 bases at J, with 19 bases between the two ends. The CDR3 runs to 17 residues. The germline CDR1 and CDR2 sequences are LGHDT and YNNKEL (reference sequence). The CDR3 DNA sequence: TGTGCCAGCAGCCAAGGTCTACTCCAGGTGGGCAGCAATGAGCAGTTCTTC. As protein: CASSQGLLQVGSNEQFF.

This chain joins TRBV5-1 and TRBJ2-5, with 9 bases matching TRBD2. Germline CDR1 SGHRS, CDR2 YFSETQ. The CDR3 contains 15 residues. Trimming cost V 3 bases and J 4 bases; bases outside gene matches: 7. The CDR3 sequence is CASSYGRGGRETQYF. CDR3 nucleotides: TGCGCCAGCAGCTATGGGCGGGGGGGAAGAGAGACCCAGTACTTC.

The rearrangement uses TRBV5-8 and TRBJ2-7, with D tentatively TRBD2 (5 bases). Germline V gene sequence: CDR1 SGHTS, CDR2 YDEGEE. Trimming removed 3 bases from V and 3 bases from J, with 13 bases in between. This CDR3 contains 14 residues. DNA of the CDR3: TGTGCCAGCAGCTCTCTCCTCGGGAACTACGAGCAGTACTTC. Its translation is CASSSLLGNYEQYF.

J is TRBJ2-5 and V is TRBV27; a possible D gene is TRBD2 (6 bases). CDR1 is MNHEY and CDR2 is SMNVEV in the germline V gene (reference sequence). The CDR3 is 13 amino acids. Trimming pared 6 bases from V and 5 bases from J, leaving 13 bases between. As DNA, the CDR3 is TGTGCCAGCAGCCTGCGGCGGGGCGAGACCCAGTACTTC. This gives the protein CASSLRRGETQYF.

The genes are TRBV3-1 (or the pseudogene TRBV3-2) and TRBJ2-3; D not certain. The CDR3 is 15 amino acids. The V end lost 0 bases, the J end lost 4 bases, and 11 bases lay between the germline ends. Germline lookup yields CDR1 LGHDT and CDR2 YNNKEL (reference sequence). The CDR3 bases are TGTGCCAGCAGCCAAGAGAGGCTTGCGGCAGATACGCAGTATTTT. This sequence encodes CASSQERLAADTQYF.

J is TRBJ1-1 and V is TRBV6-6; D not resolved. This CDR3 is 13 amino acids long. V was shortened by 4 bases and J by 1 base, with 7 bases between the two germline ends. Germline CDR1 and CDR2: MNHNY and SVGAGI (reference sequence). The CDR3 DNA reads TGTGCCAGCAGTTCTGGAGCGAACACTGAAGCTTTCTTT. The encoded protein is CASSSGANTEAFF.

This clone was seen just once. The chain has TRBV15 and TRBJ1-5, with a weak D call TRBD1 (5 bases). V lost 3 bases to trimming and J lost 7 bases, with 19 bases between them. This CDR3 is built from 16 residues. Germline CDR1 and CDR2: LNHNV and YYDKDF (reference sequence). CDR3 sequence: CATSRTGGGPWQPQHF. CDR3 in DNA: TGTGCCACCAGCAGGACCGGGGGGGGACCGTGGCAGCCCCAGCATTTT.

The chain joins TRBV9 to TRBJ1-6; D uncertain. The germline V and J ends were trimmed by 4 bases and 9 bases, with 8 bases remaining between them. The length of the CDR3 is 12 residues. In germline, CDR1 is SGDLS, CDR2 YYNGEE. Written as DNA, the CDR3 is TGTGCCAGCAGCTCACAAACTTCACCCCTCCACTTT. This translates into CASSSQTSPLHF. Together with reference TRBV9 and TRBJ1-6, the CDR3 gives the full variable domain: DSGVTQTPKHLITATGQRVTLRCSPRSGDLSVYWYQQSLDQGLQFLIQYYNGEERAKGNILERFSAQQFPDLHSELNLSSLELGDSALYFCASSSQTSPLHFGNGTRLTVT.

This clone has only a few counts. DNA for the CDR3: TGTGCCAGCAGTAGCCGGGACAGGGTCTATGGCTACACCTTC. Its translation: CASSSRDRVYGYTF. This chain joins TRBV28 and TRBJ1-2, with 9 bases aligning to TRBD1. The ends lost 5 bases at V and 4 bases at J; junction bases unmatched: 5. Germline V gene data show CDR1 as MDHEN and CDR2 as SYDVKM. This CDR3 has 14 amino acids.

The rearrangement links TRBV5-1 to TRBJ2-3; 7 nucleotides agree with TRBD2. V shed 4 bases, J shed 5 bases, and the junction held 10 bases outside the gene matches. The CDR3 is 15 residues long. Germline V lookup: CDR1 SGHRS, CDR2 YFSETQ. CDR3 loop: CASSPLRERVDTQYF. CDR3 nucleotides: TGCGCCAGCAGCCCCTTGCGGGAGAGGGTAGATACGCAGTATTTT.

The chain employs TRBV7-6 and TRBJ1-1; no firm D call. The V gene lost 8 bases and the J gene lost 1 base, with 11 bases spanning the gap. This CDR3 spans 13 amino acids. Germline assignment: CDR1 SGHVS and CDR2 FNYEAQ. In DNA, the CDR3 is TGTGCCAGCTCCAGAATCCCGAACACTGAAGCTTTCTTT. Translation gives CASSRIPNTEAFF.

This chain links TRBV7-3 with TRBJ1-6; D is possibly TRBD1 (6 bases). V was trimmed by 5 bases and J by 9 bases, leaving 14 bases between them. CDR3 size: 14 residues. Germline V CDR1 and CDR2: SGHTA, FQGTGA. CDR3 DNA: TGTGCCAGCAGCCCCGGGACAACAGGTTCACCCCTCCACTTT. Translating gives CASSPGTTGSPLHF. Looking up the rest from reference TRBV7-3 and TRBJ1-6 gives the full variable domain: GAGVSQTPSNKVTEKGKYVELRCDPISGHTALYWYRQSLGQGPEFLIYFQGTGAADDSGLPNDRFFAVRPEGSVSTLKIQRTERGDSAVYLCASSPGTTGSPLHFGNGTRLTVT.

This clone was seen once. V usage is TRBV6-5 and J usage is TRBJ2-3; a weak D match, TRBD1 (6 bases). Deletions cut 7 bases from V and 5 bases from J, with 16 bases between. Germline V gene data show CDR1 as MNHEY and CDR2 as SVGAGI. The CDR3 is made up of 14 amino acids. The CDR3 DNA reads TGTGCCAGCAACCTAAGAGGGGGTTTAGATACGCAGTATTTT. Protein: CASNLRGGLDTQYF.

This chain joins TRBV2 and TRBJ2-7, with a possible D match to TRBD1 (7 bases). The germline V gene has CDR1 SNHLY and CDR2 FYNNEI. This CDR3 has 13 residues. The V end lost 11 bases, the J end lost 9 bases, and 23 bases lay between the germline ends. The CDR3 sequence is CAARGDGSFGQYF. The CDR3, as DNA: TGTGCCGCCAGGGGGGATGGTAGCTTCGGGCAGTACTTC. The variable domain in full, with the rest retrieved from reference TRBV2 and TRBJ2-7, is EPEVTQTPSHQVTQMGQEVILRCVPISNHLYFYWYRQILGQKVEFLVSFYNNEISEKSEIFDDQFSVERPDGSNFTLKIRSTKLEDSAMYFCAARGDGSFGQYFGPGTRLTVT.

The V call is TRBV2, the J call TRBJ1-6, with a possible D match to TRBD1 (6 bases). The CDR3 runs to 14 residues. The V gene lost 6 bases and the J gene lost 7 bases, with 13 bases spanning the gap. Germline values: CDR1 SNHLY, CDR2 FYNNEI. The CDR3 reads CASSHRDTNSPLHF. CDR3 nucleotides: TGTGCCAGCAGCCACCGGGACACGAATTCACCCCTCCACTTT.